The 24 T cell receptor beta chains given below trace back to one sample, sequenced in a study of shared clonotypes between healthy human individuals. TCRdb keeps only in-frame clones here, not all; method: immunoSEQ multiplex PCR. This table has 2,500,000 or so clones, roughly 92% appearing once. Sequencing was carried out using naive CD4+ T cells sorted from blood. As for subset: CD45RA+ positively selected. The source of these receptors is a man aged 18 to 30 in good health.

This chain joins TRBV19 and TRBJ1-6; TRBD1 agrees at 8 bases. V was pared by 7 bases and J by 6 bases, with 8 bases of the junction left unmatched. The CDR3 extends over 15 amino acids. Germline CDR1 and CDR2: LNHDA and SQIVND (reference sequence). CDR3 residues: CASTLGDRTNSPLHF. The CDR3 bases are TGTGCCAGTACTTTGGGGGACAGGACTAATTCACCCCTCCACTTT.

This clone was seen a few times. This chain uses TRBV30 with TRBJ1-2; D possibly corresponds to TRBD1 (5 bases). CDR3 length: 12 residues. The V gene's germline CDR1 is GTSNPN and CDR2 SVGIG (reference sequence). Here the CDR3 DNA reads TGTGGTCTGGCAGGGTCAAACTATGGCTACACCTTC. It codes for CGLAGSNYGYTF. Based on the CDR3 plus reference TRBV30 and TRBJ1-2, the full variable domain is SQTIHQWPATLVQPVGSPLSLECTVEGTSNPNLYWYRQAAGRGLQLLFYSVGIGQISSEVPQNLSASRPQDRQFILSSKKLLLSDSGFYLCGLAGSNYGYTFGSGTRLTVV.

This clone was recorded a few times. The chain's CDR3 is CASSAGLGTEAFF. The DNA for the CDR3 is TGTGCCAGCAGTGCCGGGCTCGGCACTGAAGCTTTCTTT. V and J are TRBV2 and TRBJ1-1; D uncertain. Trimming left V 4 bases short and J 4 bases short, with 10 bases between. CDR1 and CDR2 (germline): SNHLY, FYNNEI. The CDR3 contains 13 residues.

The CDR3 nucleotides are TGTGCCAGCAGCCCGGGGTTATTAGCGGCTACAGATACGCAGTATTTT. It specifies CASSPGLLAATDTQYF. The chain has TRBV7-2 and TRBJ2-3, with TRBD2 as a possible D gene (6 bases). The V gene lost 5 bases and the J gene lost 3 bases, with 18 bases spanning the gap. Germline V CDR1 and CDR2: SGHTA, FQGNSA. The CDR3 is 16 amino acids.

V usage is TRBV19 and J usage is TRBJ1-3; D is ambiguous. V shed 7 bases and J shed 0 bases, with 10 bases lying between them. The CDR3 consists of 14 residues. Germline CDR1 is LNHDA and CDR2 is SQIVND (reference sequence). In nucleotides, the CDR3 is TGTGCCAGTACTGAGGCAGTCTCTGGAAACACCATATATTTT. This encodes CASTEAVSGNTIYF.

The CDR3 is CASSLEVEGEKLFF. CDR3 DNA: TGTGCCAGCAGCTTGGAAGTGGAGGGTGAAAAACTGTTTTTT. The chain is built from TRBV5-4 and TRBJ1-4; D is undetermined. The CDR3 spans 14 residues. Trimming removed 0 bases from V and 7 bases from J, with 10 bases in between. Germline CDR1 is SGHNT and CDR2 is YYREEE (reference sequence).

J is TRBJ1-1 and V is TRBV11-2, with unresolved D. Germline-derived CDR1 and CDR2 are SGHAT and FQNNGV. The CDR3 sequence is 15 residues long. Trimming shortened V by 5 bases and J by 1 base, and 14 bases separated the two germline ends. CDR3 in amino acids: CASSPSQSQNTEAFF. The CDR3 region has the DNA TGTGCCAGCAGCCCCAGCCAGTCTCAGAACACTGAAGCTTTCTTT.

The chain combines TRBV5-1 with TRBJ1-1; no definite D call. The CDR3 runs 15 residues. Germline V lookup: CDR1 SGHRS, CDR2 YFSETQ. Trimming stripped 5 bases from V and 3 bases from J, with 17 bases between. The CDR3 DNA reads TGCGCCAGCAGAATTACGGAGGGCGTGGACACTGAAGCTTTCTTT. Protein sequence: CASRITEGVDTEAFF.

This chain links TRBV7-3 with TRBJ2-1, with 12 bases fitting TRBD2. The CDR3 is made up of 19 amino acids. Trimming cost V 4 bases and J 6 bases; bases outside gene matches: 16. CDR1 and CDR2 from the germline V gene are SGHTA and FQGTGA. As DNA, the CDR3 is TGTGCCAGCAGCTCCCTTCCCTCCCGACTAGCGGGGGCCCCCAATGAGCAGTTCTTC. Amino acids: CASSSLPSRLAGAPNEQFF.

The gene calls are TRBV4-3 and TRBJ1-1; D is uncertain. Germline CDR1 is LGHNA and CDR2 is YSLEER. The CDR3 totals 14 residues. The germline V and J ends were trimmed by 2 bases and 1 base, with 8 bases remaining between them. The CDR3 DNA reads TGCGCCAGCAGCCAATCCACTAGGAACACTGAAGCTTTCTTT. This encodes CASSQSTRNTEAFF.

The rearrangement uses TRBV14 and TRBJ2-2; no definite D call. This CDR3 comprises 15 residues. CDR1 SGHDN and CDR2 FVKESK come from the germline V gene. V lost 1 base to trimming and J lost 4 bases, with 10 bases between them. This CDR3 is CASSQGQVSTGELFF. CDR3 bases: TGTGCCAGCAGCCAAGGGCAGGTATCCACCGGGGAGCTGTTTTTT.

This clone occurred once. V usage is TRBV30 and J usage is TRBJ2-2; the D is unclear. Germline V gene data show CDR1 as GTSNPN and CDR2 as SVGIG (reference sequence). This CDR3 is built from 15 residues. Trimming cost V 0 bases and J 1 base, with 9 bases left between them. CDR3 in amino acids: CAWSVHSLNTGELFF. Here the CDR3 DNA reads TGTGCCTGGAGTGTACACTCTTTGAACACCGGGGAGCTGTTTTTT. The full variable domain, completed using reference TRBV30 and TRBJ2-2, is SQTIHQWPATLVQPVGSPLSLECTVEGTSNPNLYWYRQAAGRGLQLLFYSVGIGQISSEVPQNLSASRPQDRQFILSSKKLLLSDSGFYLCAWSVHSLNTGELFFGEGSRLTVL.

The chain uses TRBV10-3 and TRBJ1-5, with 7 bases fitting TRBD1. The V and J ends lost 6 bases and 3 bases, in that order; junction bases with no gene match: 5. Germline V gene sequence: CDR1 ENHRY, CDR2 SYGVKD. The CDR3 contains 14 residues. CDR3 amino acids: CAISQGGVNQPQHF. DNA of the CDR3: TGTGCCATCAGCCAGGGGGGTGTCAATCAGCCCCAGCATTTT.

The chain has TRBV30 and TRBJ1-2; perhaps TRBD1 as D (6 bases). The CDR3 is made up of 13 amino acids. Looked up from germline, CDR1 is GTSNPN and CDR2 is SVGIG (reference sequence). Trimming removed 1 base at V and 5 bases at J, with 11 bases between. CDR3 nucleotide sequence: TGTGCCTGGAGTGGACAGGCGGGGTATGGCTACACCTTC. Its protein is CAWSGQAGYGYTF.

The chain is built from TRBV7-9 and TRBJ2-1, with D uncertain. Trimming pared 5 bases from V and 2 bases from J, leaving 10 bases between. This CDR3 spans 14 amino acids. Germline V gene sequence: CDR1 SEHNR, CDR2 FQNEAQ (reference sequence). CDR3 loop: CASSPTTPYNEQFF. Here the CDR3 DNA reads TGTGCCAGCAGCCCCACCACCCCCTACAATGAGCAGTTCTTC.

This clone has a single count. The rearrangement links TRBV10-3 to TRBJ1-2; D gene unclear. Germline CDR1 is ENHRY and CDR2 is SYGVKD. This CDR3 has 13 residues. V dropped 6 bases and J dropped 6 bases, with 14 bases sitting between them. The DNA for the CDR3 is TGTGCCATCAGCCCTGACAAGTTTAATGGCTACACCTTC. It specifies CAISPDKFNGYTF.

The rearrangement uses TRBV2 and TRBJ1-1; 10 bases are a match to TRBD1. The CDR3 covers 15 residues. Germline V lookup: CDR1 SNHLY, CDR2 FYNNEI. Unmatched junction bases numbered 11, after V lost 10 bases and J lost 3 bases. CDR3 in amino acids: CAIQTGGWFDTEAFF. CDR3 DNA: TGTGCCATCCAGACAGGGGGCTGGTTTGACACTGAAGCTTTCTTT.

V gene TRBV10-3 combines with J gene TRBJ1-6, with D unclear. Trimming took off 2 bases at V and 9 bases at J, with 8 bases between the two ends. The CDR3 runs 13 residues. Germline CDR1 reads ENHRY; CDR2 reads SYGVKD. CDR3 DNA sequence: TGTGCCATCAGTGAGGGCCGGGCTTCACCCCTCCACTTT. Its protein is CAISEGRASPLHF.

Concerning this clone itself: Other DNA sequences from this sample encode an identical CDR3 as well. This chain connects TRBV6-5 to TRBJ1-3, with D possibly matching TRBD1 (5 bases). This CDR3 has 14 residues. Trimming took 5 bases from V and 4 from J, leaving 12 bases between them. Germline CDR1 reads MNHEY; CDR2 reads SVGAGI. The CDR3 sequence: CASSPGTTGNTIYF. For the CDR3, the DNA is TGTGCCAGCAGTCCCGGGACCACAGGAAACACCATATATTTT.

The genes are TRBV6-4 and TRBJ2-5; TRBD1 matches at 9 bases. The CDR3 extends over 17 amino acids. The germline CDR1 and CDR2 sequences are MRHNA and SNTAGT. Trimming at V came to 2 bases and at J to 5 bases, leaving 12 bases not matched to a gene. CDR3 nucleotide sequence: TGTGCCAGCAGTGACACGACCCGGGACAGGGCGAATGAGACCCAGTACTTC. Amino acid sequence: CASSDTTRDRANETQYF.

The rearrangement links TRBV6-6 to TRBJ2-3, with D perhaps matching TRBD1 or TRBD2 (5 bases each). CDR1 MNHNY and CDR2 SVGAGI come from the germline V gene (reference sequence). V dropped 5 bases and J dropped 1 base, with 16 bases sitting between them. The CDR3 has 16 amino acids. Here the CDR3 reads CASSPPRDGGTDTQYF. DNA of the CDR3: TGTGCCAGCAGTCCCCCACGGGACGGGGGCACAGATACGCAGTATTTT.

V is TRBV11-2 and J is TRBJ1-5; unclear D gene. V dropped 1 base and J dropped 7 bases, with 11 bases sitting between them. In germline, CDR1 is SGHAT, CDR2 FQNNGV. This CDR3 is 14 amino acids long. The CDR3 sequence is CASSLVGSQQPQHF. In nucleotides, the CDR3 is TGTGCCAGCAGCTTAGTTGGTTCTCAACAGCCCCAGCATTTT. Drawing the rest from reference TRBV11-2 and TRBJ1-5, the complete variable domain is EAGVAQSPRYKIIEKRQSVAFWCNPISGHATLYWYQQILGQGPKLLIQFQNNGVVDDSQLPKDRFSAERLKGVDSTLKIQPAKLEDSAVYLCASSLVGSQQPQHFGDGTRLSIL.

This chain uses TRBV5-1 with TRBJ2-2; D is unresolved. The germline V and J ends were trimmed by 2 bases and 4 bases, with 15 bases remaining between them. CDR1 and CDR2 (germline): SGHRS, YFSETQ. The CDR3 is 16 residues long. The CDR3 loop reads CASSFAVGAVTGELFF. Here the CDR3 DNA reads TGCGCCAGCAGCTTTGCGGTGGGTGCGGTCACCGGGGAGCTGTTTTTT.

As to this clone: One junction end disagrees with the germline gene, perhaps due to a read error. The chain couples TRBV5-1 to TRBJ2-5; tentatively, D is TRBD2 (6 bases). TRBJ2-7 matches the DNA end more closely, so the J call is doubtful. The germline V gene has CDR1 SGHRS and CDR2 YFSETQ. The CDR3 sequence is 13 residues long. CDR3 loop: CASRLGGIGEQYF. The CDR3 bases are TGCGCCAGCAGATTGGGCGGGATCGGCGAGCAGTACTTC.